This T cell receptor beta chain was recovered during a study of blood T cell repertoires in COVID-19. This clone was counted a single time. In the original workflow: Nucleated cell counts were estimated from reference gene primer amplification. Clones were read by immunoSEQ multiplex PCR, and TCRdb kept only the in-frame ones, dropping some. V and J calls plus clone size are reproduced from that table; the DNA served to infer D and trimming. Here the sample spans 150,000 or so clones, 88% being singletons. The CDR3 runs 14 residues. Germline CDR1 is MNHNY and CDR2 is SVGAGI (reference sequence). V was trimmed by 5 bases and J by 1 base, leaving 6 bases between them. Adults between about 18 and 95 years of age took part from about two dozen US areas. Recovered participants had two consecutive negative NP/OP PCR tests, healthcare professional clearance, or symptom resolution.

The TCR comes from a woman between 45 and 60 years old who had recovered from COVID-19. Sequencing was done on a sample of PBMCs or T cells enriched from blood (not recorded which). V usage is TRBV6-6 and J usage is TRBJ1-6; D is undetermined. In nucleotides, the CDR3 is TGTGCCAGCAGTACACAGTCCTATAATTCACCCCTCCACTTT. This encodes CASSTQSYNSPLHF.